One sample yielded the 20 T cell receptor beta chains listed below, sequenced in a study of blood T cell repertoires in COVID-19. Profiling relied on immunoSEQ multiplex PCR, and the TCRdb table lists in-frame clones only, not all of them. The sample lists approximately 450,000 clones; 75% to 90% were seen once. Material: PBMCs or T cells enriched from blood (not recorded which). The receptors here all came from a man aged 30 to 45 who had recovered from COVID-19.

This chain joins TRBV29-1 and TRBJ2-2, with D unresolved. The CDR3 runs 11 residues. Trimming pared 5 bases from V and 3 bases from J, leaving 4 bases between. CDR1 is SQVTM, CDR2 ANQGSEA, per germline. The chain's CDR3 is CSVTDTGELFF. In nucleotides, the CDR3 is TGCAGCGTTACAGACACCGGGGAGCTGTTTTTT.

The rearrangement uses TRBV10-3 and TRBJ1-1, with 9 positions matching TRBD1. V lost 5 bases to trimming and J lost 1 base; unmatched junction nucleotides: 26. The CDR3 extends over 22 amino acids. In germline, CDR1 is ENHRY, CDR2 SYGVKD. The CDR3 nucleotides read TGTGCCATCAGTAGGTCTGGAGGGGACAGGGCACCCTGGGATACCGAGAACACTGAAGCTTTCTTT. Translating it yields CAISRSGGDRAPWDTENTEAFF.

The V call is TRBV10-3, the J call TRBJ2-1; a possible D gene is TRBD2 (6 bases). The CDR3 totals 15 residues. CDR1 is ENHRY and CDR2 is SYGVKD in the germline V gene. V lost 8 bases, J lost 1 base, and 15 bases lay in between. The CDR3 region is CAIWNGGLSYNEQFF. In DNA form, the CDR3 reads TGTGCCATCTGGAACGGTGGACTATCCTACAATGAGCAGTTCTTC.

V usage is TRBV19 and J usage is TRBJ2-1; no reliable D call. The germline gives CDR1 LNHDA, CDR2 SQIVND (reference sequence). Between the trimmed V and J ends, which lost 6 bases and 15 bases, there was a span of 18 bases. The CDR3 is 12 residues long. CDR3: CASRNPIGEVFF. DNA of the CDR3: TGTGCCAGTAGGAATCCGATCGGAGAGGTGTTCTTC.

This clone appeared once. The chain couples TRBV7-2 to TRBJ1-3, with 8 positions matching TRBD1. Germline trimming cut 3 bases from V and 4 bases from J; bases unmatched to any gene: 2. This CDR3 contains 14 residues. Per germline, CDR1 SGHTA and CDR2 FQGNSA. CDR3 coding DNA: TGTGCCAGCAGCTTTTCAGGGGGCGGAAACACCATATATTTT. Translation gives CASSFSGGGNTIYF.

This clone has just a few counts. V is TRBV9 and J is TRBJ2-3; TRBD1 matches at 7 bases. J was trimmed by 2 bases and V by 7 bases; bases with no gene match: 13. Looked up from germline, CDR1 is SGDLS and CDR2 is YYNGEE. The CDR3 consists of 16 residues. The CDR3 sequence: CASGHTGAAITDTQYF. CDR3 DNA: TGTGCCAGCGGACATACAGGGGCTGCCATCACAGATACGCAGTATTTT.

The rearrangement links TRBV28 to TRBJ1-1, with TRBD1 matching 11 bases. Germline assignment: CDR1 MDHEN and CDR2 SYDVKM. The CDR3 is 15 amino acids. V lost 3 bases and J lost 4; bases outside the gene matches: 4. CDR3 nucleotide sequence: TGTGCCAGCAGTTTGTTTGGGACAGGGGGCACTGAAGCTTTCTTT. It codes for CASSLFGTGGTEAFF.

V usage is TRBV18 and J usage is TRBJ2-2; 8 nucleotides align to TRBD1. V dropped 6 bases and J dropped 0; count of bases not matched to a gene: 6. CDR1 and CDR2 from the germline V gene are KGHSH and LQKENI. The CDR3 runs to 16 residues. CDR3 sequence: CASSTRTGSNTGELFF. CDR3 coding DNA: TGTGCCAGCTCTACCCGGACAGGGTCGAACACCGGGGAGCTGTTTTTT.

The rearrangement uses TRBV18 and TRBJ1-1, with D unresolved. CDR1 and CDR2 (germline): KGHSH, LQKENI. The CDR3 has 16 amino acids. Trimming shortened V by 2 bases and J by 0 bases, and 13 bases separated the two germline ends. The CDR3 DNA reads as TGTGCCAGCTCACCAGGGGAGATAGGCTTGAACACTGAAGCTTTCTTT. It specifies CASSPGEIGLNTEAFF.

The rearrangement uses TRBV28 and TRBJ1-5; D unclear. Germline loops: CDR1 MDHEN, CDR2 SYDVKM. The CDR3 is 12 residues long. Trimming stripped 6 bases from V and 7 bases from J, with 10 bases between. The CDR3 loop is CASRLGSQPQHF. DNA for the CDR3: TGTGCCAGCAGGCTCGGGAGCCAGCCCCAGCATTTT.

The rearrangement joins TRBV2 to TRBJ1-2, with a possible D match to TRBD1 (5 bases). Looked up from germline, CDR1 is SNHLY and CDR2 is FYNNEI. V was clipped by 5 bases and J by 4 bases, with 14 bases between them. This CDR3 has 14 residues. CDR3 bases: TGTGCCAGCAGTCCTCCCCAGGGTGCCTATGGCTACACCTTC. This codes for CASSPPQGAYGYTF.

The chain couples TRBV28 to TRBJ1-5; D gene ambiguous. CDR3 length: 15 residues. Germline V lookup: CDR1 MDHEN, CDR2 SYDVKM. The V end was cut by 3 bases, the J end by 7 bases, with 16 bases between. The CDR3 sequence is CASSFDREFEQPQHF. In nucleotides, the CDR3 is TGTGCCAGCAGTTTCGATAGGGAGTTCGAACAGCCCCAGCATTTT.

This chain uses TRBV2 with TRBJ1-5; D unclear. Germline CDR1 reads SNHLY; CDR2 reads FYNNEI. The CDR3 has 14 amino acids. Trimming left V 5 bases short and J 3 bases short, with 11 bases between. The DNA for the CDR3 is TGTGCCAGCAGTCTTACAGAGATCAATCAGCCCCAGCATTTT. Its protein product is CASSLTEINQPQHF.

V and J are TRBV7-9 and TRBJ2-7, with 8 bases that match TRBD2. The germline V gene has CDR1 SEHNR and CDR2 FQNEAQ (reference sequence). CDR3 size: 16 residues. V lost 5 bases to trimming and J lost 0 bases; unmatched junction nucleotides: 9. CDR3 bases: TGTGCCAGCAGCGCTCCGGGGGGGACTTTCTCCTACGAGCAGTACTTC. It codes for CASSAPGGTFSYEQYF.

The chain employs TRBV5-1 and TRBJ2-7; 8 bases are a match to TRBD1. V was clipped by 0 bases and J by 5 bases; unmatched bases: 10. Per germline, CDR1 SGHRS and CDR2 YFSETQ. The CDR3 has 16 amino acids. CDR3 sequence reads: CASSLGTGLGLNEQYF. In DNA, the CDR3 is TGCGCCAGCAGCTTGGGGACAGGGTTGGGTCTTAACGAGCAGTACTTC.

The gene calls are TRBV9 and TRBJ2-1; D unresolved. Germline CDR1 and CDR2: SGDLS and YYNGEE. The V and J ends lost 0 bases and 8 bases respectively, with 6 bases between them. This CDR3 has 12 residues. The CDR3 bases are TGTGCCAGCAGCGTAGAGAGTCATGAGCAGTTCTTC. Translating it yields CASSVESHEQFF.

V gene TRBV7-2 combines with J gene TRBJ1-2, with D possibly being TRBD1 (6 bases). This CDR3 has 14 residues. CDR1 is SGHTA, CDR2 FQGNSA, per germline. V was shortened by 5 bases and J by 2 bases, with 12 bases between the two germline ends. The CDR3 bases are TGTGCCAGCAGCCCTAAGACAGGAAACTATGGCTACACCTTC. Its protein is CASSPKTGNYGYTF.

This clone was counted a single time. One end of the junction does not line up with germline, which may come from a read error. V usage is TRBV12-3 or TRBV12-4 and J usage is TRBJ1-2; D remains ambiguous. CDR3 length equals 13 residues. The CDR3 sequence: CASSLGAVISPSF. The CDR3 nucleotides are TGTGCCAGCAGTTTAGGAGCCGTTATTTCACCCTCCTTC.

The gene calls are TRBV24-1 and TRBJ1-2; 11 nucleotides agree with TRBD1. Losses at the gene ends were 4 bases for V and 8 bases for J; bases not matched to a gene: 8. Germline V gene lookup returns CDR1 KGHDR and CDR2 SFDVKD. The CDR3 has 15 amino acids. CDR3 nucleotide sequence: TGTGCCACCAGTGAACGTGGACAGGGGGCGGGAGGCTACACCTTC. It yields the protein CATSERGQGAGGYTF.

The chain couples TRBV27 to TRBJ1-6; possibly TRBD1 for D (5 bases). V was clipped by 8 bases and J by 8 bases, with 13 bases between them. The CDR3 consists of 13 residues. The germline V gene has CDR1 MNHEY and CDR2 SMNVEV (reference sequence). CDR3 bases: TGTGCCAGCGGCGACAGCGCAGATTCACCCCTCCACTTT. Translating gives CASGDSADSPLHF.